This is a list of T cell receptor beta chains from one sample in a study of CD8 T cells in Susac syndrome. TCRdb reprocessed the immunoSEQ multiplex PCR reads via MiXCR and lists one record per CDR3 protein. This table holds roughly 180,000 distinct CDR3 sequences, around 94% found once. Input material: CD4+ T cells from PBMCs. The receptors originated from a human donor with Susac syndrome. CDR3s include the opening cysteine and the closing phenylalanine or tryptophan. The order of the fields is V gene, J gene, D gene, clone size, CDR3 DNA, CDR3 protein. D genes are given only for firm matches. For some rows the clone size is stated as once, few or many, or as a class when expanded; others skip it.

>TRBV7-8|TRBJ2-5|-|-
TGTGCCAGCAGCCCCTTCTCGGGTCTGGAGACCCAGTACTTC
CASSPFSGLETQYF
>TRBV28|TRBJ1-5|-|-
TGTGCCAGCAGTTTCGGTTCGCTTAGCAATCAGCCCCAGCATTTT
CASSFGSLSNQPQHF
>TRBV7-9|TRBJ2-3|TRBD2|-
TGTGCCAGCACCTCCGGGACTAGTAGGGCAGATACGCAGTATTTT
CASTSGTSRADTQYF
>TRBV15|TRBJ2-1|TRBD1|-
TGTGCCACCAGCAGAGCGGGGACAGGGGCGTACAATGAGCAGTTCTTC
CATSRAGTGAYNEQFF
>TRBV30|TRBJ1-5|-|-
TGTGCCTGGAATAGGGGCAACAATCAGCCCCAGCATTTT
CAWNRGNNQPQHF
>TRBV19|TRBJ2-1|-|-
TGTGCCAGTAGACCCGACACTGGCTCCTACAATGAGCAGTTCTTC
CASRPDTGSYNEQFF
>TRBV7-9|TRBJ1-5|-|-
TGTGCCAGCAGCTTAGTTTTTCAGCCCCAGCATTTT
CASSLVFQPQHF
>TRBV6-1|TRBJ2-2|-|-
TGTGCCAGCAGTGAAGCGGACACCGGGGAGCTGTTTTTT
CASSEADTGELFF
>TRBV5-1|TRBJ2-1|-|-
TGCGCCAGCAGTACGGGCGGTGAAGACTACAATGAGCAGTTCTTC
CASSTGGEDYNEQFF
>TRBV20-1|TRBJ1-5|-|-
TGCAGTGCTAGGGGAGGACTTTCTAGCAATCAGCCCCAGCATTTT
CSARGGLSSNQPQHF
>TRBV5-6|TRBJ2-1|TRBD1|-
TGTGCCAGCAGCTTTAGGCCAGGGGGTATAGGGGAGCAGTTCTTC
CASSFRPGGIGEQFF
>TRBV7-7|TRBJ2-2|TRBD2|-
TGTGCCAGCAGCCCCCGACTAGCGGGAATGGGCGGGGAGCTGTTTTTT
CASSPRLAGMGGELFF
>TRBV25-1|TRBJ1-6|TRBD1|-
TGTGCCAGCAGTGAGGTGGTGACAGGGGAGTCACCCCTCCACTTT
CASSEVVTGESPLHF
>TRBV5-6|TRBJ2-1|-|-
TGTGCCAGCAGCTTGTACTCCGGGACAAAGTACAATGAGCAGTTCTTC
CASSLYSGTKYNEQFF
>TRBV28|TRBJ2-7|TRBD2|-
TGTGCCAGCCGGCCGGGAGGGACCTACGAGCAGTACTTC
CASRPGGTYEQYF
>TRBV12-3/TRBV12-4|TRBJ2-3|-|-
TGTGCCAGCAGTTCCTTGTCCGATACGCAGTATTTT
CASSSLSDTQYF
>TRBV7-8|TRBJ2-7|TRBD1|-
TGTGCCAGCAGCCAACCCCGGGACAGGGTCTTGTACGAGCAGTACTTC
CASSQPRDRVLYEQYF
>TRBV6-2/TRBV6-3|TRBJ2-7|-|-
TGTGCCAGCAGTTACCGGCTCTACGAGCAGTACTTC
CASSYRLYEQYF
>TRBV11-2|TRBJ2-5|-|-
TGTGCCAGCAGCCAAATGGGGAGAAACCAAGAGACCCAGTACTTC
CASSQMGRNQETQYF
>TRBV20-1|TRBJ2-1|TRBD2|-
TGCAGTGCTAGAGGTGGAGCTAGCGGTGAAAGCTCCTACAATGAGCAGTTCTTC
CSARGGASGESSYNEQFF
>TRBV10-3|TRBJ2-3|TRBD2|-
TGTGCCAGCCTCGGCGCGGGAGGATTAGATACGCAGTATTTT
CASLGAGGLDTQYF
>TRBV30|TRBJ1-1|TRBD1|once
TGTGCCTGGAATTATGGGACAGGACACTTGAACACTGAAGCTTTCTTT
CAWNYGTGHLNTEAFF
>TRBV4-1|TRBJ1-6|-|-
TGCGCCAGCAGCCAAGTAACAGCTAGTTCACCCCTCCACTTT
CASSQVTASSPLHF
>TRBV24-1|TRBJ2-5|TRBD1|-
TGTGCCACCAGTGATTCGTCCCGGGACAGTCAAGAGACCCAGTACTTC
CATSDSSRDSQETQYF
>TRBV29-1|TRBJ1-1|-|-
TGCAGCGCAGCCATGAACACTGAAGCTTTCTTT
CSAAMNTEAFF
>TRBV5-1|TRBJ2-7|-|-
TGCGCCAGCAGGCGCGATGGGGGGCGCGACGAGCAGTACTTC
CASRRDGGRDEQYF
>TRBV4-2|TRBJ1-5|-|-
TGTGCCAGCAGCCAAGATGCCGGGACATTGATTTTTCAGCCCCAGCATTTT
CASSQDAGTLIFQPQHF
>TRBV5-6|TRBJ2-7|TRBD2|-
TGTGCCAGCAGCGGGGGACTAGCGGGGGCCTACGAGCAGTACTTC
CASSGGLAGAYEQYF
>TRBV6-5|TRBJ1-1|-|-
TGTGCCAGCAGTCGAAATACCGGGAGTGAAGCTTTCTTT
CASSRNTGSEAFF
>TRBV3-1|TRBJ2-5|TRBD1|-
TGTGCCAGACCGGGACAGGGACAAGAGACCCAGTACTTC
CARPGQGQETQYF
>TRBV9|TRBJ2-2|-|-
TGTGCCAGCAGCGTATCGACAGGCCAGAACACCGGGGAGCTGTTTTTT
CASSVSTGQNTGELFF
>TRBV30|TRBJ1-2|-|-
TGTGCCTGGAGTGGGCCCTCCGAGGACCGGCGGGGCTACACCTTC
CAWSGPSEDRRGYTF
>TRBV11-2|TRBJ2-1|TRBD2|-
TGTGCCAGCAGCTATACGGGAAGCGGGGTCGACAATGAGCAGTTCTTC
CASSYTGSGVDNEQFF
>TRBV20-1|TRBJ1-2|TRBD1|-
TGCAGTGCTAGAGAACAGGGGGCGTTTGATGGCTACACCTTC
CSAREQGAFDGYTF
>TRBV12-3/TRBV12-4|TRBJ2-7|TRBD2|-
TGTGCCAGCAGCCGGACTAGCGGGGGGGCCTCCTACGAGCAGTACTTC
CASSRTSGGASYEQYF
>TRBV6-1|TRBJ2-7|TRBD1|-
TGTGCCAGTACCCTCACGCAGGGGGCGATCGGGGAGCAGTACTTC
CASTLTQGAIGEQYF
>TRBV4-2|TRBJ2-3|-|-
TGTGCCAGCAGCCAAGAGGTGGGGATAACAGATACGCAGTATTTT
CASSQEVGITDTQYF
>TRBV9|TRBJ2-5|TRBD2|-
TGTGCCAGCAGCCCCGGAACTAGCGTACAAGAGACCCAGTACTTC
CASSPGTSVQETQYF
>TRBV5-1|TRBJ2-1|-|-
TGCGCCAGCAGCTTGGTTGCAGGGGGGTTTTATAATGAGCAGTTCTTC
CASSLVAGGFYNEQFF
>TRBV5-4|TRBJ2-2|TRBD2|-
TGTGCCAGCAGCTTGCTAGCGGGGGGGAACACCGGGGAGCTGTTTTTT
CASSLLAGGNTGELFF
>TRBV3-1|TRBJ2-5|TRBD2|-
TGTGCCAGCAGCCATCCCCTCTACCGAAAGAGACTAGCGGCCCAAGAGACCCAGTACTTC
CASSHPLYRKRLAAQETQYF
>TRBV7-9|TRBJ2-7|-|-
TGTGCCAGCAGTTTAACGTCCTACGAGCAGTACTTC
CASSLTSYEQYF
>TRBV6-1|TRBJ2-1|-|-
TGTGCCAGCAACCCTTTGGGGACAAGTGAGCAGTTCTTC
CASNPLGTSEQFF